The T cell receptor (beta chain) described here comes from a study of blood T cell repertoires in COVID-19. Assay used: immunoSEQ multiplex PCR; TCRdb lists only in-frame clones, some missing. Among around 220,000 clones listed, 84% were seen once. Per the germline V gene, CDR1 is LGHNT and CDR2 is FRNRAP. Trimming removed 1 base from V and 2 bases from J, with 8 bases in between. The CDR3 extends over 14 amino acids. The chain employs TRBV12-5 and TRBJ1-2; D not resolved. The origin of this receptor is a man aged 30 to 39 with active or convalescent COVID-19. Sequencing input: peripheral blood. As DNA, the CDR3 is TGTGCTAGTGGTTTGGGAGGATCCAACTATGGCTACACCTTC. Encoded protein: CASGLGGSNYGYTF.